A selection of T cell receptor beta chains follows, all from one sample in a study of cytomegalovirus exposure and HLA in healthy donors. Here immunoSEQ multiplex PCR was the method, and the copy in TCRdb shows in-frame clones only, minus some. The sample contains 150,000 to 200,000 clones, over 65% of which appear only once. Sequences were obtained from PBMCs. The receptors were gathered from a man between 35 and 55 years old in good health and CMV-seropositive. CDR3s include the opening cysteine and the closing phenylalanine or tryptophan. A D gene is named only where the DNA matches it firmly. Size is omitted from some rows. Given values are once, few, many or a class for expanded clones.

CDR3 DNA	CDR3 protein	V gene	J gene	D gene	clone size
TGCAGCTCCCGGGACAGGGGGCGCGTCCCCTACAATGAGCAGTTCTTC	CSSRDRGRVPYNEQFF	TRBV29-1	TRBJ2-1	TRBD1	.
TGTGCCAGCAGCTTTCTCAGGGTTTCAGGGGCCTACGAGCAGTACTTC	CASSFLRVSGAYEQYF	TRBV5-6	TRBJ2-7	.	.
TGTGCCAGCAGCTTGGGACAGGGGGCTACCTACGAGCAGTACTTC	CASSLGQGATYEQYF	TRBV7-2	TRBJ2-7	TRBD1	.
TGTGCCAGCAGCCTGGCGGGAGGATACGAGCAGTACTTC	CASSLAGGYEQYF	TRBV28	TRBJ2-7	TRBD2	few
TGTGCCAGCAGTTATGGCAGCTCTGGAAACACCATATATTTT	CASSYGSSGNTIYF	TRBV6-5	TRBJ1-3	.	.
TGTGCCAGCTCACAGAACAGGGATACCGGGGAGCTGTTTTTT	CASSQNRDTGELFF	TRBV18	TRBJ2-2	.	.
TGTGCCAGCAGCGCGCGACAGGACACTGAAGCTTTCTTT	CASSARQDTEAFF	TRBV7-9	TRBJ1-1	.	.
TGTGCCAGCAGCGTAACAGGGTTGGGAAACACCATATATTTT	CASSVTGLGNTIYF	TRBV9	TRBJ1-3	.	.
TGTGCCAGCATGACAGGGACAGGAGACTATGGCTACACCTTC	CASMTGTGDYGYTF	TRBV6-1	TRBJ1-2	TRBD1	.
TGTGCCAGCAGTCTACAGGGATGGACAGATACGCAGTATTTT	CASSLQGWTDTQYF	TRBV27	TRBJ2-3	.	.
TGTGCCATTAAGAGAGAGGGTATTCGCCCCTCTGGGGCCAACGTCCTGACTTTC	CAIKREGIRPSGANVLTF	TRBV10-3	TRBJ2-6	.	.
TGTGCCAGCTCACCCCAGGGGGCATCCTACCAAGAGACCCAGTACTTC	CASSPQGASYQETQYF	TRBV18	TRBJ2-5	TRBD1	once
TGTGCCAGCAGTTATTTGGCAGAAAATTCACCCCTCCACTTT	CASSYLAENSPLHF	TRBV6-5	TRBJ1-6	.	.
TGTGCCAGCAGTTACGGACAGCTCGACGAAGCTTTCTTT	CASSYGQLDEAFF	TRBV6-5	TRBJ1-1	.	.